One T cell receptor (beta chain) is described in this entry. Its antigen remains unidentified. The data stem from a study of OX40 agonist ivuxolimab in advanced cancers. Study-level information: All patients had ivuxolimab intravenously every 2 weeks at 0.01 to 10 mg/kg.

Clones were read by immunoSEQ multiplex PCR, and TCRdb kept only the in-frame ones, dropping some. The profile shows about 100,000 clones, around 90% of them singletons. Study findings and constraints: Relative to CD4+ cells, CD8+ T cells on average had more expanded clones. Not determined was the antigen specificity of the expanded peripheral T cells. The study observed clonal expansion of CD4+ and CD8+ blood T cells by week 6 at 0.1 to 3.0 mg/kg.

The source was CD4+ or CD8+ T cells sorted from blood, collected in a trial of the OX40 agonist ivuxolimab. This clonotype originated in an adult with an advanced solid tumor such as melanoma, head and neck, liver or kidney cancer.

For the CDR3, the DNA is TGTGCCAGCAGCGTAACGGACAGCTCCCGGGGCATGAACACTGAAGCTTTCTTT. Encoded protein: CASSVTDSSRGMNTEAFF. This chain links TRBV9 with TRBJ1-1; D may be TRBD1 (6 bases). V was clipped by 1 base and J by 0 bases, with 19 bases between them. The CDR3 runs to 18 residues. Germline lookup yields CDR1 SGDLS and CDR2 YYNGEE.